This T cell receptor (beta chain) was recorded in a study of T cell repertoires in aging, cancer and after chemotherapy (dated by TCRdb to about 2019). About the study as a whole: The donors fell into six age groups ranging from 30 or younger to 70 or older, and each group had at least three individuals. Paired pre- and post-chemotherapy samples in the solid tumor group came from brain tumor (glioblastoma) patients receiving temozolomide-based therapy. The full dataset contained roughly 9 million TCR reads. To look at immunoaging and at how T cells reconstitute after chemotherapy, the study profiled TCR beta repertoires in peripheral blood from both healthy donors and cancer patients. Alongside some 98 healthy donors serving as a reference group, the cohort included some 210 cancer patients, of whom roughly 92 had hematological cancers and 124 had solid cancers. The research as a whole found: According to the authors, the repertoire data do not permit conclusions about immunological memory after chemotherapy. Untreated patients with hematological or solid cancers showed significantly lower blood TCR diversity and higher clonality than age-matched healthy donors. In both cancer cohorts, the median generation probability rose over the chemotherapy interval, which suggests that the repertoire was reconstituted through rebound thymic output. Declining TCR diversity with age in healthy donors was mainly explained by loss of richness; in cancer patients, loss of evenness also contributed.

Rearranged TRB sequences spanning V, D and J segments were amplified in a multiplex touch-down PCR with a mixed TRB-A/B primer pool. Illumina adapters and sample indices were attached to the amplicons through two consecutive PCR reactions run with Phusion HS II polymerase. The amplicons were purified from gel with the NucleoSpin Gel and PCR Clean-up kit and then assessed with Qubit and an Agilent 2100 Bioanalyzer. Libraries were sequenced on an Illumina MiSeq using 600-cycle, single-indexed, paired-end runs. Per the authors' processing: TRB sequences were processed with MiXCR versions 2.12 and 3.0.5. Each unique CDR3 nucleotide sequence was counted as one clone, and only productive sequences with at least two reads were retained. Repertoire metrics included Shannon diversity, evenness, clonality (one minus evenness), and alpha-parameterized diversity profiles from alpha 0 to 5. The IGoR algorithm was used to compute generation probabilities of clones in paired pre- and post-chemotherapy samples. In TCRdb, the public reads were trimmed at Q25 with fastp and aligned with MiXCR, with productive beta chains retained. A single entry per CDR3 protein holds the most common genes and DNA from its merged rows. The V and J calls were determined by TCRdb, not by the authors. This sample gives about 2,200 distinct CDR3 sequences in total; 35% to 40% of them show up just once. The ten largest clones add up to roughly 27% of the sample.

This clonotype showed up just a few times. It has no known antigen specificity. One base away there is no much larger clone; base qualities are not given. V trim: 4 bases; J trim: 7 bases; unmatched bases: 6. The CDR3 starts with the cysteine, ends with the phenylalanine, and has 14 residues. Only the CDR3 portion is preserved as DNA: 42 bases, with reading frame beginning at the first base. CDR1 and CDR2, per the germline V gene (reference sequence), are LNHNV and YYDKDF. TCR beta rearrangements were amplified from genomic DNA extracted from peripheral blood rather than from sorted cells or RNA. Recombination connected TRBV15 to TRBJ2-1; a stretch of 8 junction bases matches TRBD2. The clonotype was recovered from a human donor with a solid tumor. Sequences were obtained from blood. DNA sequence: TGTGCCACCAGCAAGCCGGGGACTAGAAATGAGCAGTTCTTC. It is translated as CATSKPGTRNEQFF.